This T cell receptor (beta chain) originates from a study of vaccination effects on CD4 cells after COVID-19. Data came from immunoSEQ multiplex PCR; TCRdb stores just in-frame clones and leaves some out. The table lists 84,000 or so clones, around 74% of them singletons, with around 1% in the top ten. Before sequencing, viral peptide pools were used by the ViraFEST assay to expand antigen-specific CD4+ T cells. The authors isolated CD4+ T cells after less than eleven days of culture. Each participant received a vaccine that was either BNT162b2 or mRNA-1273, given as two doses. To note about this clone: The antigen is unknown.

The V segment lost 2 bases and the J segment 4 bases; nucleotides outside the gene matches: 5. CDR3 length: 16 residues. Germline lookup yields CDR1 SGHTS and CDR2 YDEGEE. Source: CD4+ T cells from PBMCs cultured with HCoV-OC43 spike peptides, taken after COVID-19 vaccination. The subset is: HCoV-OC43 spike overlapping peptide pool stimulation. V and J are TRBV5-8 and TRBJ1-4, with 10 bases fitting TRBD1. The TCR sequence derives from a human donor who received a COVID-19 vaccine. CDR3 sequence: CASSFGTGAGNEKLFF. The CDR3 nucleotides are TGTGCCAGCAGCTTTGGGACAGGGGCCGGTAATGAAAAACTGTTTTTT.